The rows below give T cell receptor beta chains drawn from one sample of a study of CD4+ T cells in melanoma. Sequenced by immunoSEQ multiplex PCR; TCRdb stores in-frame clones only, minus some. The sample includes 7,300 or so clones, around 50% of them seen just once. Sample: cells from a culture (not recorded whether cultured in vitro). These receptors were taken from a human donor with melanoma. Both conserved end residues are part of each CDR3. The D gene is left open where the match is weak. Rows give clone size only sometimes, using once, few, many, or a class for an expanded clone.

abundance	v_gene	j_gene	d_gene	CDR3aa	CDR3nt
few	TRBV2	TRBJ1-3	.	CASRLTGSGNTIYF	TGTGCCAGCAGGCTTACAGGGTCAGGAAACACCATATATTTT
few	TRBV2	TRBJ2-2	.	CASSRDSLNTGELFF	TGTGCCAGCAGTCGGGACTCCCTAAACACCGGGGAGCTGTTTTTT
.	TRBV7-3	TRBJ1-6	TRBD1	CASSLLGQGLNSPLHF	TGTGCCAGCAGCTTATTAGGACAGGGGTTGAATTCACCCCTCCACTTT
.	TRBV7-9	TRBJ2-5	.	CASSSVKARLETQYF	TGTGCCAGCAGCTCAGTGAAGGCGCGGTTGGAGACCCAGTACTTC
few	TRBV7-9	TRBJ1-5	.	CASSSGVDQPQHF	TGTGCCAGCAGCTCGGGGGTAGACCAGCCCCAGCATTTT
.	TRBV5-1	TRBJ2-3	TRBD2	CASSLAPRGVGTDTQYF	TGCGCCAGCAGCTTGGCACCGCGGGGGGTCGGGACAGATACGCAGTATTTT
.	TRBV10-3	TRBJ1-5	.	CAFPGPGECNQPQHF	TGTGCCTTTCCTGGGCCAGGGGAATGCAATCAGCCCCAGCATTTT
once	TRBV21-1	TRBJ1-4	.	CASSKEQGVTNEKLFF	TGTGCCAGCAGCAAAGAACAGGGGGTTACGAATGAAAAACTGTTTTTT
medium-sized	TRBV29-1	TRBJ1-2	TRBD1	CSVTGTGFDYGYTF	TGCAGCGTCACCGGGACAGGTTTTGACTATGGCTACACCTTC
.	TRBV5-4	TRBJ2-2	TRBD2	CASSWAGAGGPGELFF	TGTGCCAGCAGCTGGGCAGGAGCGGGGGGGCCCGGGGAGCTGTTTTTT
.	TRBV2	TRBJ2-7	.	CASSPSREQYF	TGTGCCAGCAGTCCTAGCCGCGAGCAGTACTTC
.	TRBV29-1	TRBJ1-2	.	CSVEHRSNYGYTF	TGCAGCGTTGAACACCGAAGTAACTATGGCTACACCTTC
.	TRBV4-1	TRBJ2-5	.	CASSQGFRQETQYF	TGCGCCAGCAGCCAAGGTTTCAGGCAAGAGACCCAGTACTTC
.	TRBV10-3	TRBJ2-1	TRBD1	CASGQGASEQFF	TGTGCCAGCGGACAGGGGGCGAGTGAGCAGTTCTTC
.	TRBV29-1	TRBJ1-3	.	CSGGGGVTGNTIYF	TGCAGCGGGGGGGGTGGAGTGACTGGAAACACCATATATTTT
.	TRBV11-2	TRBJ1-1	.	CASSLERIGVEWGTEAFF	TGTGCCAGCAGCTTAGAGAGGATTGGCGTGGAATGGGGCACTGAAGCTTTCTTT
.	TRBV19	TRBJ1-5	.	CASRAAWGGDQPQHF	TGTGCCAGTAGAGCGGCCTGGGGAGGCGATCAGCCCCAGCATTTT
.	TRBV4-1	TRBJ2-3	.	CASSQEWADTQYF	TGCGCCAGCAGCCAAGAGTGGGCAGATACGCAGTATTTT
few	TRBV5-6	TRBJ1-4	.	CASSWKATNEKLFF	TGTGCCAGCAGCTGGAAGGCAACTAATGAAAAACTGTTTTTT
.	TRBV5-1	TRBJ2-7	TRBD1	CASSLGTGIEQYF	TGCGCCAGCAGCTTAGGGACAGGGATCGAGCAGTACTTC
.	TRBV5-4	TRBJ2-7	.	CASSRRGNYEQYF	TGTGCCAGCAGTAGGCGGGGTAACTACGAGCAGTACTTC
.	TRBV2	TRBJ2-3	TRBD2	CASSGTSGGKDTQYF	TGTGCCAGCAGCGGGACTAGCGGGGGAAAAGATACGCAGTATTTT
.	TRBV6-1	TRBJ1-6	.	CASSDIGNYSPLHF	TGTGCCAGCAGTGACATAGGAAATTATTCACCCCTCCACTTT
.	TRBV29-1	TRBJ1-1	.	CSVAGQFWNTEAFF	TGCAGCGTTGCCGGACAGTTTTGGAACACTGAAGCTTTCTTT
.	TRBV5-6	TRBJ1-6	TRBD1	CASSLDRANSPLHF	TGTGCCAGCAGCTTAGACAGGGCCAATTCACCCCTCCACTTT
few	TRBV4-1	TRBJ1-1	.	CASSQERRGRGNEAFF	TGCGCCAGCAGCCAAGAACGTCGGGGACGAGGTAATGAAGCTTTCTTT
.	TRBV10-3	TRBJ2-3	TRBD2	CAISQRPSGGQGTDTQYF	TGTGCCATCTCCCAAAGGCCTAGCGGGGGGCAGGGCACAGATACGCAGTATTTT
.	TRBV20-1	TRBJ1-1	.	CSARYRREAFF	TGCAGTGCCCGATACAGGAGAGAAGCTTTCTTT
.	TRBV2	TRBJ2-7	.	CASSAALTYEQYF	TGTGCCAGCAGTGCGGCACTTACCTACGAGCAGTACTTC
few	TRBV7-2	TRBJ1-1	TRBD1	CASSFVGRGQTEAFF	TGTGCCAGCAGCTTTGTAGGCAGGGGGCAAACTGAAGCTTTCTTT
.	TRBV5-6	TRBJ2-7	.	CASSLGVSYEQYF	TGTGCCAGCAGCTTGGGGGTCTCCTACGAGCAGTACTTC
.	TRBV6-5	TRBJ2-7	.	CASSRDTTFYEQYF	TGTGCCAGCAGCCGGGACACCACGTTCTACGAGCAGTACTTC
.	TRBV4-1	TRBJ1-3	.	CASSRGGNTIYF	TGCGCCAGCAGCCGGGGGGGAAACACCATATATTTT
.	TRBV19	TRBJ2-1	TRBD1	CASQPRDRVRNEQFF	TGTGCCAGTCAGCCCCGGGACAGGGTACGCAATGAGCAGTTCTTC
.	TRBV29-1	TRBJ1-1	.	CSVGLQPRAFF	TGCAGCGTCGGACTGCAACCCCGAGCTTTCTTT
few	TRBV11-2	TRBJ1-2	.	CGSSPGSGYTF	TGCGGTAGTAGTCCGGGATCTGGCTACACCTTC
few	TRBV2	TRBJ2-4	.	CASSHRTGGNIQYF	TGTGCCAGCAGCCATCGCACCGGGGGAAACATTCAGTACTTC
few	TRBV18	TRBJ1-1	.	CASSPLGRMNTEAFF	TGTGCCAGCTCACCACTCGGTCGTATGAACACTGAAGCTTTCTTT
few	TRBV4-2	TRBJ1-2	.	CASSQALYGYTF	TGTGCCAGCAGCCAGGCGTTATATGGCTACACCTTC
few	TRBV11-2	TRBJ2-1	.	CASRPPAYNEQFF	TGTGCCAGCAGGCCGCCAGCCTACAATGAGCAGTTCTTC
few	TRBV7-3	TRBJ2-3	.	CASSLTATGTDTQYF	TGTGCCAGCAGCTTAACGGCCACCGGCACAGATACGCAGTATTTT
.	TRBV30	TRBJ1-2	.	CAWPGGSSGGYTF	TGTGCCTGGCCAGGCGGGAGCTCAGGTGGCTACACCTTC
.	TRBV7-8	TRBJ1-1	.	CASSFRGNTEAFF	TGTGCCAGCAGCTTCCGAGGGAACACTGAAGCTTTCTTT
.	TRBV12-1	TRBJ2-1	.	CASSFRTRQDEQFF	TGTGCCAGCAGCTTTAGGACACGCCAGGATGAGCAGTTCTTC
medium-sized	TRBV10-3	TRBJ2-3	.	CAISEPISMDNSDTQYF	TGTGCCATCAGTGAGCCTATCTCCATGGATAACTCAGATACGCAGTATTTT
.	TRBV5-1	TRBJ1-1	TRBD1	CASSLFTQGLNTEAFF	TGCGCCAGCAGCTTGTTCACACAGGGGCTGAACACTGAAGCTTTCTTT
few	TRBV27	TRBJ1-2	.	CASSPRQLGYGYTF	TGTGCCAGCAGCCCTAGGCAGTTAGGGTATGGCTACACCTTC
few	TRBV9	TRBJ1-2	TRBD1	CASSRTGPGYTF	TGTGCCAGCAGCAGGACAGGGCCCGGCTACACCTTC
once	TRBV5-1	TRBJ1-1	.	CASSLDINTEAFF	TGCGCCAGCTCGTTGGACATAAACACTGAAGCTTTCTTT
few	TRBV6-1	TRBJ2-7	.	CASQRDSKTYEQYF	TGTGCCAGCCAACGGGACTCCAAGACCTACGAGCAGTACTTC
medium-sized	TRBV7-3	TRBJ1-2	.	CASSFLANYGYTF	TGTGCCAGCAGCTTTTTGGCTAACTATGGCTACACCTTC
.	TRBV6-6	TRBJ2-7	TRBD2	CASSTILAGGSYEQYF	TGTGCCAGCAGTACCATACTAGCGGGGGGTTCCTACGAGCAGTACTTC
.	TRBV2	TRBJ2-7	TRBD2	CASSGRTSGGGFEQYF	TGTGCCAGCAGCGGTCGGACTAGCGGGGGGGGCTTCGAGCAGTACTTC
.	TRBV27	TRBJ1-6	.	CASSLVSPSLTRVHF	TGTGCCAGCAGTTTGGTTTCTCCTTCGCTCACTAGGGTCCACTTT
.	TRBV10-3	TRBJ1-3	.	CAISRPGNTIYF	TGTGCCATCAGCCGACCTGGAAACACCATATATTTT
.	TRBV6-1	TRBJ2-2	.	CASSPLVGELFF	TGTGCCAGCAGTCCGTTGGTCGGGGAGCTGTTTTTT